This TCR beta chain came from a study of post-analysis software for immune sequencing data. For the study at large: Recorded disease courses covered relapsing-remitting, secondary progressive and progressive-relapsing multiple sclerosis. Some patients had no subtype annotation.

This clonotype has only a few counts. Its specificity is not known. Study conclusions and caveats: When compared against controls, multiple sclerosis patients showed significantly lower normalized Chao1 diversity. Patients used about 5 TRBV segments, including TRBV5-6, TRBV5-1 and TRBV20-1, more often than controls.

Every TCR beta cDNA library bore unique molecular identifiers. With roughly 0.85 to 11 million T cells as the source, a few hundred thousand cDNA molecules resulted. TCRdb redid the calling of the PCR reads with MiXCR, one entry per CDR3 protein. There are 650,000 to 850,000 distinct CDR3 sequences in the sample; approximately 50% occur only once, and approximately 4.4% lies in the top ten. Germline loops: CDR1 SQVTM, CDR2 ANQGSEA. The CDR3 runs to 11 residues. Trimming removed 4 bases from V and 2 bases from J, with 6 bases in between. The sample taken for sequencing was blood. This clonotype was sampled from a girl aged 5-17 years with multiple sclerosis. The chain couples TRBV29-1 to TRBJ2-7; D gene ambiguous. Here the CDR3 DNA reads TGCAGCGTTGCGTACACCTACGAGCAGTACTTC. Translation gives CSVAYTYEQYF.